The clone carrying this T cell receptor (beta chain) was seen just once. Antigen specificity is unknown. This specimen belongs to a study of T cell responses to AZD1222 COVID-19 vaccine. Overall study results and limits: Mapped onto spike, vaccine-associated CD4 TCRs spanned it and were dominant at 160-218 and 743-854. Nearly half of spike-specific TCRs reportedly go after variant regions that carry no mutations.

Germline V gene sequence: CDR1 GTSNPN, CDR2 SVGIG (reference sequence). This CDR3 is 15 amino acids long. Trimming removed 0 bases from V and 7 bases from J; junction bases left unmatched: 4. Assay used: immunoSEQ multiplex PCR; TCRdb lists only in-frame clones, some missing. The table lists around 150,000 clones, about 92% of them singletons, with 1% to 1.5% in the top ten. V is TRBV30 and J is TRBJ2-2; TRBD2 agrees at 11 bases. The receptor was derived from an adult who received the AZD1222 COVID-19 vaccine. Sequenced material: peripheral blood, taken 28 days after the second AZD1222 dose. The CDR3 region has the DNA TGTGCCTGGAGTGTAACTAGCGGGGGTATCGGGGAGCTGTTTTTT. Amino acid sequence: CAWSVTSGGIGELFF. The full variable domain, its missing parts supplied by reference TRBV30 and TRBJ2-2, is SQTIHQWPATLVQPVGSPLSLECTVEGTSNPNLYWYRQAAGRGLQLLFYSVGIGQISSEVPQNLSASRPQDRQFILSSKKLLLSDSGFYLCAWSVTSGGIGELFFGEGSRLTVL.